This TCR beta chain was recovered during a study of identical twins. The CDR3 loop spans 17 amino acids. Per germline, CDR1 SQVTM and CDR2 ANQGSEA. V was pared by 3 bases and J by 3 bases, with 15 bases of the junction left unmatched. One entry per CDR3 protein results from TCRdb running MiXCR on the 5' RACE reads. The table lists 350,000 to 450,000 distinct CDR3 sequences, about a fifth of them singletons, with roughly 12% in the top ten. The sequence was obtained from a man aged 50 or older in good health. Sequencing was done on a sample of naive T cells sorted from blood. The V gene is TRBV29-1, the J gene TRBJ1-1; 8 bases line up with TRBD1. The CDR3 spells CSVDGRDRLLLDTEAFF. The CDR3 DNA reads TGCAGCGTTGACGGTCGGGACAGGCTTTTGCTGGACACTGAAGCTTTCTTT.